Presented here are 12 T cell receptor beta chains from one specimen sequenced in a study of cytomegalovirus exposure and HLA in healthy donors. Primers: 60 Vbeta forward and 13 Jbeta reverse. The repertoire was sequenced with immunoSEQ multiplex PCR; TCRdb's copy has only in-frame clones and lacks some. The table shows approximately 210,000 clones, with roughly 80% occurring only once. Material: PBMCs. These receptors all come from a woman aged 30 to 39 in good health and CMV-seropositive.

The chain couples TRBV7-9 to TRBJ1-2; a possible D gene is TRBD1 (5 bases). V lost 1 base and J 6 bases, leaving 12 bases between the germline ends. Looked up from germline, CDR1 is SEHNR and CDR2 is FQNEAQ (reference sequence). CDR3 length: 14 residues. CDR3 DNA sequence: TGTGCCAGCAGCTTAGGTCAGGGTTTGGATGGCTACACCTTC. Translating gives CASSLGQGLDGYTF.

This clone was picked up a small number of times. The chain couples TRBV9 to TRBJ2-1; 10 nucleotides line up with TRBD2. Germline assignment: CDR1 SGDLS and CDR2 YYNGEE. V gave up 3 bases and J gave up 6 bases; unmatched junction bases: 9. CDR3 length equals 16 residues. CDR3 protein: CASSARLAGAGNEQFF. The DNA of the CDR3 is TGTGCCAGCAGCGCCCGTCTAGCGGGAGCAGGCAATGAGCAGTTCTTC. Combining the CDR3 with reference TRBV9 and TRBJ2-1 gives the whole variable domain DSGVTQTPKHLITATGQRVTLRCSPRSGDLSVYWYQQSLDQGLQFLIQYYNGEERAKGNILERFSAQQFPDLHSELNLSSLELGDSALYFCASSARLAGAGNEQFFGPGTRLTVL.

The V and J genes are TRBV28 and TRBJ1-3, with 7 bases aligning to TRBD1. Per germline, CDR1 MDHEN and CDR2 SYDVKM. The CDR3 consists of 15 residues. The V segment lost 5 bases and the J segment 1 base; nucleotides outside the gene matches: 5. CDR3 amino acids: CASSLGTASGNTIYF. The CDR3 region has the DNA TGTGCCAGCAGTCTAGGGACAGCTTCTGGAAACACCATATATTTT. Together with reference TRBV28 and TRBJ1-3, the CDR3 gives the full variable domain: DVKVTQSSRYLVKRTGEKVFLECVQDMDHENMFWYRQDPGLGLRLIYFSYDVKMKEKGDIPEGYSVSREKKERFSLILESASTNQTSMYLCASSLGTASGNTIYFGEGSWLTVV.

The chain links TRBV19 to TRBJ2-1; 10 bases line up with TRBD2. Trimming took 7 bases from V and 9 from J; bases not matched to a gene: 9. Germline V gene sequence: CDR1 LNHDA, CDR2 SQIVND (reference sequence). The CDR3 length is 14 residues. CDR3 sequence reads: CASNAASGSPEQFF. The DNA of the CDR3 is TGTGCCAGTAATGCGGCTAGCGGGAGTCCTGAGCAGTTCTTC.

The chain joins TRBV7-2 to TRBJ2-6, with D possibly being TRBD1 (5 bases). CDR1 SGHTA and CDR2 FQGNSA come from the germline V gene. The CDR3 runs 15 residues. Trimming pared 5 bases from V and 0 bases from J, leaving 8 bases between. CDR3 protein: CASSVDSSGANVLTF. Written as DNA, the CDR3 is TGTGCCAGCAGCGTAGACAGCTCTGGGGCCAACGTCCTGACTTTC.

This chain connects TRBV10-3 to TRBJ2-2; TRBD2 aligns across 8 bases. The CDR3 extends over 16 amino acids. Trimming removed 6 bases from V and 4 bases from J; junction bases left unmatched: 10. Germline CDR1 and CDR2: ENHRY and SYGVKD. The CDR3 spells CAIRKSGTRSTGELFF. The CDR3 region has the DNA TGTGCCATCAGAAAGTCCGGGACTAGGAGCACCGGGGAGCTGTTTTTT.

The rearrangement joins TRBV10-3 to TRBJ2-7, with D tentatively TRBD1 (6 bases). V lost 4 bases, J lost 5 bases, and 18 bases lay in between. The CDR3 totals 15 residues. Per the germline V gene, CDR1 is ENHRY and CDR2 is SYGVKD. The CDR3 region is CAISGGQGMINEQYF. The CDR3 DNA reads as TGTGCCATCAGTGGGGGGCAGGGGATGATAAACGAGCAGTACTTC.

The chain links TRBV5-1 to TRBJ2-1, with 10 bases that match TRBD2. The CDR3 totals 15 residues. Unmatched junction bases numbered 7, after V lost 7 bases and J lost 3 bases. Germline V gene sequence: CDR1 SGHRS, CDR2 YFSETQ. DNA of the CDR3: TGCGCCAGCCGATACGGACTAGCGGACTACAATGAGCAGTTCTTC. This translates into CASRYGLADYNEQFF.

The chain employs TRBV19 and TRBJ1-4; 8 positions match TRBD1. V trimming: 3 bases; J trimming: 4 bases; junction bases outside the gene matches: 10. CDR1 and CDR2 from the germline V gene are LNHDA and SQIVND (reference sequence). The CDR3 loop spans 17 amino acids. CDR3: CASSIQGAKRFNEKLFF. The CDR3 DNA sequence: TGTGCCAGTAGTATCCAGGGGGCGAAAAGGTTTAATGAAAAACTGTTTTTT.

The rearrangement uses TRBV7-9 and TRBJ1-4; D gene unclear. Trimming shortened V by 4 bases and J by 6 bases, and 15 bases separated the two germline ends. This CDR3 has 15 amino acids. The V gene's germline CDR1 is SEHNR and CDR2 FQNEAQ (reference sequence). This chain's CDR3 is CASSYGRVGDEKLFF. The CDR3 DNA reads TGTGCCAGCAGCTACGGGAGGGTTGGGGATGAAAAACTGTTTTTT.

The rearrangement joins TRBV5-1 to TRBJ1-3; possibly TRBD1 for D (6 bases). The V gene's germline CDR1 is SGHRS and CDR2 YFSETQ. V lost 4 bases and J 4 bases, leaving 18 bases between the germline ends. The CDR3 is 16 residues long. For the CDR3, the DNA is TGCGCCAGCAGCCCCTTAGCGGGGGCTTCAGGAAACACCATATATTTT. Translation gives CASSPLAGASGNTIYF.

This clone appeared once. The chain uses TRBV28 and TRBJ2-4; perhaps TRBD2 as D (6 bases). Germline V CDR1 and CDR2: MDHEN, SYDVKM. This CDR3 has 15 residues. V lost 5 bases and J 3 bases, leaving 14 bases between the germline ends. CDR3 protein: CASSRRELVKNIQYF. DNA for the CDR3: TGTGCCAGCAGTCGGAGGGAATTAGTCAAAAACATTCAGTACTTC.